A selection of T cell receptor beta chains follows, all from one sample in a study of shared clonotypes between healthy human individuals. TCRdb's table, derived via immunoSEQ multiplex PCR, lists solely in-frame clones and lacks some. This sample has 2 million to 2.5 million clones, with about nine tenths found just once. The sequencing sample was made of naive CD4+ T cells from PBMCs. All receptors derive from a man younger than 35 in good health. Some clones in this sample may be carry-over from other donors' samples. Both conserved end residues are trimmed from each CDR3.

V gene: TRBV30
CDR3 protein: ACQAGHSYNEQF

V gene: TRBV19
CDR3 protein: ASSLLPGQGSETQY

V gene: TRBV7-3
CDR3 protein: ASSLTREGYNEQF

V gene: TRBV25-1
CDR3 protein: ASRDTTDTQY

V gene: TRBV7-2
CDR3 protein: ASSLTGDQPQH

V gene: TRBV9
CDR3 protein: ASSARGPGGYT

V gene: TRBV25-1
CDR3 protein: ASSELGLASEQF

V gene: TRBV4-3
CDR3 protein: ASSQFGTVYNEQF

V gene: TRBV5-1
CDR3 protein: ASSSGTGSGNEQF

V gene: TRBV28
CDR3 protein: AARGAREQY

V gene: TRBV30
CDR3 protein: AWRAPYLSYEQY

V gene: TRBV9
CDR3 protein: ASSVFQGLDTQY

V gene: TRBV5-5
CDR3 protein: ASSVPGAIGEQF

V gene: TRBV6-1
CDR3 protein: ASRLKQGYEQY

V gene: TRBV5-5
CDR3 protein: ASSLRLAGGDNEQF

V gene: TRBV5-4
CDR3 protein: ASSLSVRTGVHEQY

V gene: TRBV28
CDR3 protein: ASTTNVGNTDTQY

V gene: TRBV9
CDR3 protein: ASSVEGGVGTQY

V gene: TRBV7-9
CDR3 protein: ASSLVRQGFTNTEAF

V gene: TRBV2
CDR3 protein: ASSGQGGDTGELF

V gene: TRBV28
CDR3 protein: ASSLAGLYNEQF

V gene: TRBV19
CDR3 protein: ASSMLAGDPGYT

V gene: TRBV7-9
CDR3 protein: ASSLVGDRETQY

V gene: TRBV7-2
CDR3 protein: ASDVEEGGVTEAF

V gene: TRBV14
CDR3 protein: ASSQDWYSTDTQY